The next 26 T cell receptor beta chains were all read from a single sample in a study of cytomegalovirus exposure and HLA in healthy donors. The primer mix had 60 Vbeta and 13 Jbeta primers. Only in-frame clones appear in the TCRdb table, and some are missing; sequencing was by immunoSEQ multiplex PCR. Among about 190,000 clones listed, approximately 70% were seen once. The sequencing sample was made of PBMCs. Every receptor here comes from a woman in her 30s in good health and CMV-seropositive.

This chain connects TRBV18 to TRBJ2-5; D is uncertain. The J call may be in error: the DNA end matches TRBJ2-7 better. Germline V gene lookup returns CDR1 KGHSH and CDR2 LQKENI. The CDR3 is 12 amino acids. The CDR3 nucleotides read TGTGCCAGCTCACCGGTTAAATACGAGCAGTACTTC. Amino acids: CASSPVKYEQYF.

J is TRBJ2-3 and V is TRBV21-1; the DNA was not compared with TRBD2, the D call given in the table. TRBV21-1 is a documented pseudogene. The CDR3 has 19 residues. CDR3 in DNA: TGTGCCAGCAGCAAAGATACGGTGGAGCGAAGGAGATACACAGATACGCAGTATTTT. Protein product: CASSKDTVERRRYTDTQYF.

This rearrangement joins TRBV21-1 to TRBJ2-7; the D call in the table, TRBD2, was not verified against the DNA. TRBV21-1 is an annotated pseudogene. CDR3 length equals 19 residues. CDR3 sequence (DNA): TGTGCCAGCAGCAAAGCGCGGACTAGCGGGGCAACTCGTCCCTACGAGCAGTACTTC. Its translation is CASSKARTSGATRPYEQYF.

The V call is TRBV5-1, the J call TRBJ1-1; the match to TRBD1 covers 8 bases. V was pared by 3 bases and J by 5 bases, with 3 bases of the junction left unmatched. Germline V CDR1 and CDR2: SGHRS, YFSETQ. CDR3 length equals 13 residues. CDR3 residues: CASSSRQGTEAFF. Written as DNA, the CDR3 is TGCGCCAGCAGCTCCCGACAGGGGACTGAAGCTTTCTTT.

Remarks on this clone: The sample carries other DNA sequences with the same CDR3. The CDR3 spells CASSQGQGNTEAFF. The CDR3 bases are TGCGCCAGCAGCCAAGGCCAGGGAAACACTGAAGCTTTCTTT. The chain has TRBV4-1 and TRBJ1-1; possible D gene TRBD1, 5 bases. The germline gives CDR1 MGHRA, CDR2 YSYEKL. This CDR3 comprises 14 residues. Trimming shortened V by 1 base and J by 2 bases, and 8 bases separated the two germline ends.

This clone appeared a few times. The chain has TRBV10-3 and TRBJ2-7; tentatively, D is TRBD1 (5 bases). This CDR3 region has 13 residues. V was clipped by 4 bases and J by 2 bases, with 9 bases between them. CDR1 and CDR2 (germline): ENHRY, SYGVKD. The CDR3 nucleotides read TGTGCCATCAGTGCCGGACAAGCCTACGAGCAGTACTTC. It specifies CAISAGQAYEQYF.

The chain uses TRBV10-3 and TRBJ2-7; 9 nucleotides match TRBD2. Germline trimming cut 2 bases from V and 7 bases from J; bases unmatched to any gene: 12. Germline V gene data show CDR1 as ENHRY and CDR2 as SYGVKD. This CDR3 is built from 16 residues. The CDR3 is CAISEGDPGLAEEQYF. CDR3 nucleotide sequence: TGTGCCATCAGTGAGGGGGATCCGGGACTAGCCGAAGAGCAGTACTTC.

This sequence joins TRBV19 and TRBJ1-5; weak D call: TRBD1 (5 bases). This CDR3 region has 16 residues. The germline V gene has CDR1 LNHDA and CDR2 SQIVND (reference sequence). The V and J ends lost 2 bases and 3 bases respectively, with 14 bases between them. CDR3 DNA sequence: TGTGCCAGTAGTATAAGCTCTCTGACAGTCAATCAGCCCCAGCATTTT. Protein: CASSISSLTVNQPQHF.

V gene TRBV13 combines with J gene TRBJ2-1, with a possible D match to TRBD2 (6 bases). The CDR3 has 15 residues. Germline assignment: CDR1 PRHDT and CDR2 FYEKMQ (reference sequence). V was shortened by 5 bases and J by 10 bases, with 21 bases between the two germline ends. CDR3 coding DNA: TGTGCCAGCAGCCCAAGCTCTAGCGTTCCTCGGGAGCAGTTCTTC. This translates into CASSPSSSVPREQFF.

The genes are TRBV4-1 and TRBJ1-1; 8 nucleotides agree with TRBD1. Germline V gives CDR1 MGHRA, CDR2 YSYEKL. This CDR3 region has 15 residues. The V and J ends lost 2 bases and 0 bases, in that order; junction bases with no gene match: 2. This chain's CDR3 is CASSQTTGVNTEAFF. The CDR3 DNA follows: TGCGCCAGCAGCCAAACGACAGGGGTGAACACTGAAGCTTTCTTT.

The V and J genes are TRBV5-4 and TRBJ2-7; 14 bases line up with TRBD2. V lost 5 bases, J lost 3 bases, and 7 bases stayed unmatched. The CDR3 length is 16 residues. Germline V lookup: CDR1 SGHNT, CDR2 YYREEE (reference sequence). As DNA, the CDR3 is TGTGCCAGCAGTCGACTAGCGGGAGGGCCTTACTACGAGCAGTACTTC. This codes for CASSRLAGGPYYEQYF.

The rearrangement links TRBV15 to TRBJ1-5, with 7 bases fitting TRBD1. This CDR3 comprises 15 residues. Per germline, CDR1 LNHNV and CDR2 YYDKDF (reference sequence). V trimming: 4 bases; J trimming: 5 bases; junction bases outside the gene matches: 8. CDR3 bases: TGTGCCACCAGCATACGACAGGGAGTCCATCAGCCCCAGCATTTT. It codes for CATSIRQGVHQPQHF.

The chain combines TRBV28 with TRBJ2-7; no clear D. V was cut by 7 bases and J by 2 bases, with 9 bases left in between. CDR1 is MDHEN, CDR2 SYDVKM, per germline. This CDR3 is built from 12 residues. The CDR3 bases are TGTGCCAGCACTTCCCCCCCCTACGAGCAGTACTTC. It is translated as CASTSPPYEQYF.

The rearrangement uses TRBV4-2 and TRBJ1-4; D ambiguous. The CDR3 consists of 16 residues. V was cut by 5 bases and J by 8 bases, with 21 bases left in between. From germline, CDR1 is LGHNA and CDR2 YNFKEQ. The CDR3 DNA is TGTGCCAGCAGCTCTTCTCAGTCGGGAAACGGGGAAAAACTGTTTTTT. This gives the protein CASSSSQSGNGEKLFF.

This chain uses TRBV27 with TRBJ1-6; no clear D gene. V gave up 8 bases and J gave up 2 bases, with 13 bases separating them. The V gene's germline CDR1 is MNHEY and CDR2 SMNVEV (reference sequence). The CDR3 length is 15 residues. The CDR3 DNA is TGTGCCAGCGGGGATTGGAGGGCCTATAATTCACCCCTCCACTTT. Translated, it gives CASGDWRAYNSPLHF.

This clone was detected a few times. The rearrangement joins TRBV28 to TRBJ1-2; 8 positions agree with TRBD1. Germline CDR1 MDHEN, CDR2 SYDVKM. This CDR3 has 17 amino acids. V shed 4 bases, J shed 4 bases, and the junction held 14 bases outside the gene matches. DNA of the CDR3: TGTGCCAGCAGTTCCCCTTACGGACAGGGTATGTGCTATGGCTACACCTTC. Translation: CASSSPYGQGMCYGYTF.

This chain connects TRBV5-1 to TRBJ1-1; 7 bases map to TRBD1. CDR1 and CDR2 (germline): SGHRS, YFSETQ. This CDR3 is 17 amino acids long. Losses at the gene ends were 1 base for V and 1 base for J; bases not matched to a gene: 10. CDR3 loop: CASSLFDRAEGNTEAFF. The CDR3 DNA reads as TGCGCCAGCAGCTTGTTTGACAGGGCAGAGGGGAACACTGAAGCTTTCTTT.

As regards this clone: A junction boundary mismatches the germline segment, possibly from a read error. This chain links TRBV5-1 with TRBJ1-1, with D maybe TRBD1 (5 bases). Germline-derived CDR1 and CDR2 are SGHRS and YFSETQ. The CDR3 totals 15 residues. CDR3 sequence reads: CASSAGTSMNAEAFF. The DNA for the CDR3 is TGCGCCAGCAGCGCCGGGACTTCAATGAACGCTGAAGCTTTCTTT.

DNA for the CDR3: TGTGCCAGCAGCCACGGACTAGCGCCTAGTCAAGAGACCCAGTACTTC. It encodes CASSHGLAPSQETQYF. The chain carries TRBV7-9 and TRBJ2-5, with 9 bases lining up with TRBD2. Germline V lookup: CDR1 SEHNR, CDR2 FQNEAQ (reference sequence). The V segment lost 5 bases and the J segment 2 bases; nucleotides outside the gene matches: 9. The CDR3 covers 16 residues.

Only a few counts were recorded for this clone. This sequence joins TRBV5-5 and TRBJ2-1; D is perhaps TRBD2 (5 bases). Trimming pared 1 base from V and 0 bases from J, leaving 5 bases between. Germline CDR1 reads SGHKS; CDR2 reads YYEKEE (reference sequence). The CDR3 is 14 amino acids. The CDR3 spells CASSLRGSYNEQFF. The CDR3, as DNA: TGTGCCAGCAGCTTGCGGGGCTCCTACAATGAGCAGTTCTTC. Complete variable domain (other parts from reference TRBV5-5 and TRBJ2-1): DAGVTQSPTHLIKTRGQQVTLRCSPISGHKSVSWYQQVLGQGPQFIFQYYEKEERGRGNFPDRFSARQFPNYSSELNVNALLLGDSALYLCASSLRGSYNEQFFGPGTRLTVL.

V usage is TRBV4-1 and J usage is TRBJ2-7, with a tentative D call TRBD2 (6 bases). Trimming removed 4 bases from V and 0 bases from J, with 10 bases in between. Per germline, CDR1 MGHRA and CDR2 YSYEKL. The CDR3 is 14 amino acids. The CDR3 coding sequence is TGCGCCAGCAGCCCCGGGACTGTCTCCTACGAGCAGTACTTC. Its translation: CASSPGTVSYEQYF.

J is TRBJ1-5 and V is TRBV4-1, with D uncertain. The germline V and J ends were trimmed by 0 bases and 5 bases, with 5 bases remaining between them. The CDR3 consists of 13 residues. The germline V gene has CDR1 MGHRA and CDR2 YSYEKL. CDR3 loop: CASSQDRHQPQHF. DNA of the CDR3: TGCGCCAGCAGCCAAGACAGGCATCAGCCCCAGCATTTT.

V gene TRBV6-5 combines with J gene TRBJ1-6, with D possibly being TRBD1 (5 bases). Germline V gene data show CDR1 as MNHEY and CDR2 as SVGAGI. This CDR3 contains 14 residues. Trimming left V 4 bases short and J 7 bases short, with 11 bases between. CDR3 amino acids: CASSSTVYNSPLHF. DNA for the CDR3: TGTGCCAGCAGTTCGACAGTCTACAATTCACCCCTCCACTTT.

This chain connects TRBV14 to TRBJ2-3, with 12 bases fitting TRBD2. The V gene's germline CDR1 is SGHDN and CDR2 FVKESK. There are 19 residues in the CDR3. Trimming at V came to 3 bases and at J to 5 bases, leaving 15 bases not matched to a gene. The CDR3 nucleotides read TGTGCCAGCAGCCACCCCTCCCGACTAGCGGGAGATGGAGGAGATACGCAGTATTTT. Translated: CASSHPSRLAGDGGDTQYF.

A remark on this clone: The sample contains more than one DNA sequence encoding this CDR3. CDR3 protein: CASSLYSNQPQHF. The DNA for the CDR3 is TGCGCCAGCAGCTTATATAGCAATCAGCCCCAGCATTTT. The chain employs TRBV5-1 and TRBJ1-5, with no clear D. V gave up 2 bases and J gave up 0 bases, with 3 bases separating them. The CDR3 spans 13 residues. Germline V gives CDR1 SGHRS, CDR2 YFSETQ.

The V gene is TRBV9, the J gene TRBJ2-7; 7 bases fit TRBD2. Looked up from germline, CDR1 is SGDLS and CDR2 is YYNGEE. The CDR3 has 14 residues. After removal of 0 bases from V and 2 bases from J, the junction contained 2 bases not matched to a gene. CDR3 nucleotides: TGTGCCAGCAGCGTAGGGGGACTACCCTACGAGCAGTACTTC. Translated, it gives CASSVGGLPYEQYF.